This T cell receptor (beta chain) was retrieved from a study of blood T cell repertoires in COVID-19. Study-level information: Italy, Spain and the United States were the sources of the convalescent and acute COVID-19 samples. Nucleic acid was either cDNA or gDNA, and it came from T cells, B-cell-depleted T cells, or PBMCs.

This CDR3 comprises 13 residues. Trimming cost V 6 bases and J 5 bases, with 11 bases left between them. Germline CDR1 and CDR2: LNHDA and SQIVND (reference sequence). TCRdb keeps only in-frame clones here, not all; method: immunoSEQ multiplex PCR. The data show 200,000 to 250,000 clones, roughly 86% seen once. Followed longitudinally, the Seattle patients had been enrolled during active infection. This clonotype was obtained from a woman in her forties or fifties with COVID-19, enrolled during active disease. The V call is TRBV19, the J call TRBJ1-5; a possible D gene is TRBD1 (5 bases). The sample was peripheral blood. CDR3 region: CASSQTGYQPQHF. CDR3 in DNA: TGTGCCAGTAGCCAAACAGGTTATCAGCCCCAGCATTTT.